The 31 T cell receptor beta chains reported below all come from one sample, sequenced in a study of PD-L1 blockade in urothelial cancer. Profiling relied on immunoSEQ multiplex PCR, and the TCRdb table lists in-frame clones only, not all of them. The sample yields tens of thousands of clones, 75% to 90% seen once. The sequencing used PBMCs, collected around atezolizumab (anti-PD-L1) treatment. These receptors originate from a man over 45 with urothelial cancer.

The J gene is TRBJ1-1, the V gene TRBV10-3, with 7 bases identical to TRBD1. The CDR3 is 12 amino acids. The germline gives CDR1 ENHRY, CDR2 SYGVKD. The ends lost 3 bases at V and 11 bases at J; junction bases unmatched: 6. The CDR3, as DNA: TGTGCCATCAGTGAACTCAAACAGGGGGCTTTCTTT. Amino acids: CAISELKQGAFF.

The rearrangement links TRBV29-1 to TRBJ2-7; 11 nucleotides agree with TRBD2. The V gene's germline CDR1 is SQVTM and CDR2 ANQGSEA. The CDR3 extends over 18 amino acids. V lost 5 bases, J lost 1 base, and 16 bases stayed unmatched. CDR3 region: CSVWRMGLADPISYEQYF. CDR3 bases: TGCAGCGTTTGGCGTATGGGACTAGCGGACCCGATTTCCTACGAGCAGTACTTC.

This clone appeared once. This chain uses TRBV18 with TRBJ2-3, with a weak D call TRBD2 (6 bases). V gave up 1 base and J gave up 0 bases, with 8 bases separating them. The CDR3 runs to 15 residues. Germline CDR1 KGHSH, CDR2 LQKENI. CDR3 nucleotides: TGTGCCAGCTCACCACAAGCGGGCAGCACAGATACGCAGTATTTT. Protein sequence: CASSPQAGSTDTQYF.

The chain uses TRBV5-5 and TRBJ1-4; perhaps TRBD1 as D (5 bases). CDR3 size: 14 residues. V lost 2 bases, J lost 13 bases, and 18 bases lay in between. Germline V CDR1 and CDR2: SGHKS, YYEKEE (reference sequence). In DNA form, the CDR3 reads TGTGCCAGCAGCTTAGGGGCCGCGGGAGTGGTACTGTTTTTT. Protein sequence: CASSLGAAGVVLFF.

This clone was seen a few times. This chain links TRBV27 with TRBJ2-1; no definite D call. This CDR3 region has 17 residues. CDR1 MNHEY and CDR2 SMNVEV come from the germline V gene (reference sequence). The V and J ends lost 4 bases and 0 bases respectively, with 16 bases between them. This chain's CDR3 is CASSSRRSSSSYNEQFF. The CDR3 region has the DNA TGTGCCAGCAGTTCTAGACGAAGTTCCTCCTCCTACAATGAGCAGTTCTTC.

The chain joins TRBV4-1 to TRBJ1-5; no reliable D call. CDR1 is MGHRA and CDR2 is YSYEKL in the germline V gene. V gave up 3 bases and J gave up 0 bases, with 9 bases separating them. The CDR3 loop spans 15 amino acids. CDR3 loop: CASSHNIDSNQPQHF. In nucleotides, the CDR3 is TGCGCCAGCAGCCACAACATCGATAGCAATCAGCCCCAGCATTTT.

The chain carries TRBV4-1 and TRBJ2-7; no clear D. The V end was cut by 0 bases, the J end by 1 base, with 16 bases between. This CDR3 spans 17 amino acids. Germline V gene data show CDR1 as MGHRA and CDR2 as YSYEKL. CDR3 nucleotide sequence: TGCGCCAGCAGCCAAGACTGGGTCGGGTTAGAGTCCTACGAGCAGTACGTC. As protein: CASSQDWVGLESYEQYV.

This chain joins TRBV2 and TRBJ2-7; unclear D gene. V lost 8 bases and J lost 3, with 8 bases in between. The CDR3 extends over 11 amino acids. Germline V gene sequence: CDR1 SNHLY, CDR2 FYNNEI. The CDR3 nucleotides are TGTGCCAGCGGTCAGGACTACGAGCAGTACTTC. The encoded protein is CASGQDYEQYF.

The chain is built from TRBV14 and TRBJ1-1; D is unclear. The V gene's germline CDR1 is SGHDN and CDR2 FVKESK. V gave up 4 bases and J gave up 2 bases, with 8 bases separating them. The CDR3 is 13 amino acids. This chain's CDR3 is CASSRGLNTEAFF. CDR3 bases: TGTGCCAGCAGCCGAGGACTTAACACTGAAGCTTTCTTT.

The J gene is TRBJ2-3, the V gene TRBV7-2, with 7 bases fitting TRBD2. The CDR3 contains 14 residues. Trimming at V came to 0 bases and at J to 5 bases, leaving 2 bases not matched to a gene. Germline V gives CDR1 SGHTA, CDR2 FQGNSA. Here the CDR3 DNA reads TGTGCCAGCAGCTTAGCGCGGGGGAGAGATACGCAGTATTTT. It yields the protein CASSLARGRDTQYF.

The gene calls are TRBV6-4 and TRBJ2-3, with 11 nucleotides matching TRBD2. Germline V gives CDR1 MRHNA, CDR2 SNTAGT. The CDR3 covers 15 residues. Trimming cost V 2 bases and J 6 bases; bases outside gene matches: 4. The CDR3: CASSDVAGGPDTQYF. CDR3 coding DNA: TGTGCCAGCAGTGACGTAGCGGGAGGGCCTGATACGCAGTATTTT.

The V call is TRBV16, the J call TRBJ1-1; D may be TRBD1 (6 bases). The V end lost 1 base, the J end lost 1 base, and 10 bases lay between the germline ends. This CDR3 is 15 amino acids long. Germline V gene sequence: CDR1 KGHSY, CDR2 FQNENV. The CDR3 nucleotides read TGTGCCAGCAGCCAATTACCCAGGGGGAACACTGAAGCTTTCTTT. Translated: CASSQLPRGNTEAFF.

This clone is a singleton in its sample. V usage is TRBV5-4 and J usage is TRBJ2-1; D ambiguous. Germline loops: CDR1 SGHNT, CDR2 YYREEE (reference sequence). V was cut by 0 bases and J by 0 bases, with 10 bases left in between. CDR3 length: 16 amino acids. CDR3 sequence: CASSLGGSSSYNEQFF. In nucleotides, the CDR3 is TGTGCCAGCAGCTTGGGCGGTTCCAGCTCCTACAATGAGCAGTTCTTC.

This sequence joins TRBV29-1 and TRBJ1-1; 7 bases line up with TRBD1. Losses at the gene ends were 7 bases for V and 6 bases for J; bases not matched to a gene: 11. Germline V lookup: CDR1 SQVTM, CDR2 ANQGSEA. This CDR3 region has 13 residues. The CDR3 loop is CSALRQGSPEAFF. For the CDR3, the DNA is TGCAGCGCCCTTCGACAGGGTAGCCCTGAAGCTTTCTTT.

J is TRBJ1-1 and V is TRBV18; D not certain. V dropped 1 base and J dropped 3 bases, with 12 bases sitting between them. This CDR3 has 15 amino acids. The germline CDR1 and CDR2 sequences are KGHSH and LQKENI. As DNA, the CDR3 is TGTGCCAGCTCACCACTTCGTGCGGAGGACACTGAAGCTTTCTTT. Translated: CASSPLRAEDTEAFF.

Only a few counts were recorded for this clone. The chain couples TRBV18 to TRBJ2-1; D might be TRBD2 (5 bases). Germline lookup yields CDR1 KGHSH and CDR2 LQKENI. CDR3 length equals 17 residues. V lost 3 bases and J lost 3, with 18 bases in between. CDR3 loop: CASSPGDSTYDYNEQFF. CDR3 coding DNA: TGTGCCAGCTCACCGGGAGACTCTACATACGACTACAATGAGCAGTTCTTC.

CDR3 in amino acids: CASSLGGTSTGEQFF. As DNA, the CDR3 is TGTGCCAGCAGCTTGGGGGGGACGAGCACGGGGGAGCAGTTCTTC. This chain connects TRBV7-6 to TRBJ2-1; 7 nucleotides line up with TRBD2. Unmatched junction bases numbered 12, after V lost 3 bases and J lost 10 bases. Germline values: CDR1 SGHVS, CDR2 FNYEAQ. The CDR3 totals 15 residues. The variable domain in full, with the rest retrieved from reference TRBV7-6 and TRBJ2-1, is GAGVSQSPRYKVTKRGQDVALRCDPISGHVSLYWYRQALGQGPEFLTYFNYEAQQDKSGLPNDRFSAERPEGSISTLTIQRTEQRDSAMYRCASSLGGTSTGEQFFGPGTRLTVL.

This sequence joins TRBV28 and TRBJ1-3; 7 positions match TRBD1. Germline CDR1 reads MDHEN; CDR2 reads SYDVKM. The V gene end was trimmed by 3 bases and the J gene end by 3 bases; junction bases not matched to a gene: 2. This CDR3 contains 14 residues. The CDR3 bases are TGTGCCAGCAGTTTTCGACAGGGTGGAAACACCATATATTTT. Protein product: CASSFRQGGNTIYF.

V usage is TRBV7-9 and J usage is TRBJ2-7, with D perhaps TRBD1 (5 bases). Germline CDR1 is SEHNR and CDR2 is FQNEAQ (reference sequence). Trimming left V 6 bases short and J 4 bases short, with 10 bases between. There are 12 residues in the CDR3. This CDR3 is CASSIKGYEQYV. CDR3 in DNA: TGTGCCAGCAGTATTAAGGGGTACGAGCAGTACGTC.

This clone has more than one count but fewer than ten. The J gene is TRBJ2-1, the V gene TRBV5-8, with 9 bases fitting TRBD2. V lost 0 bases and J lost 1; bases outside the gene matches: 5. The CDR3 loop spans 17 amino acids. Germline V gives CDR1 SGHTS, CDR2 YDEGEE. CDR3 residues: CASSLGVAGVSYNEQFF. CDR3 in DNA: TGTGCCAGCAGCTTGGGGGTAGCGGGAGTGTCCTACAATGAGCAGTTCTTC.

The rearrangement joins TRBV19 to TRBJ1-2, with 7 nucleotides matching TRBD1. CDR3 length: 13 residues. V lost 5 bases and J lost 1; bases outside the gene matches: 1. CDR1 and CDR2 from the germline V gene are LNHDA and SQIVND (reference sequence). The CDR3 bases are TGTGCCAGTAGTGGACAGGATAACTATGGCTACACCTTC. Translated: CASSGQDNYGYTF.

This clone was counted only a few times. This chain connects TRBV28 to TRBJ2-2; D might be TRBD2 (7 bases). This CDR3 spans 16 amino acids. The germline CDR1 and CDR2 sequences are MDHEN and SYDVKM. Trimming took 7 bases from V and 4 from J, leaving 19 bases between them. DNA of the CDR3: TGTGCCAGCACCCTGGGGGGGGCAAGTCTCACCGGGGAGCTGTTTTTT. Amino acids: CASTLGGASLTGELFF.

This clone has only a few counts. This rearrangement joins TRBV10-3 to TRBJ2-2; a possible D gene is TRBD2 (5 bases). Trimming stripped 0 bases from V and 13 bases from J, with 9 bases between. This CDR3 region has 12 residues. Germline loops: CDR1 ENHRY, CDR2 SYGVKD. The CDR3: CAISESGVGLFF. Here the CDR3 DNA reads TGTGCCATCAGTGAGTCCGGGGTAGGGCTGTTTTTT.

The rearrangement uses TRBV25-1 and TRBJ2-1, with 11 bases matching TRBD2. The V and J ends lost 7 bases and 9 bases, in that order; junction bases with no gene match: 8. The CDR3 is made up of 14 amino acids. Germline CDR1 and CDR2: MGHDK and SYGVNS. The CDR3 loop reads CASTLAGGPGEQFF. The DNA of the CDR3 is TGTGCCAGCACCTTAGCGGGGGGGCCGGGTGAGCAGTTCTTC.

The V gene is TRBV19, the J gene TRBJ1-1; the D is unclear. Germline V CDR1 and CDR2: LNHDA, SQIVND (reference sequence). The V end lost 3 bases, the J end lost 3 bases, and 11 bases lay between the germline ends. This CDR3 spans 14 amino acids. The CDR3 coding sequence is TGTGCCAGTAGTATTTTGTTCCGGGACACTGAAGCTTTCTTT. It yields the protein CASSILFRDTEAFF.

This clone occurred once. CDR3 DNA sequence: TGTGCCAGTAGCCACGGACTAGCGGTATACTACGAGCAGTACTTC. Translation: CASSHGLAVYYEQYF. The genes are TRBV19 and TRBJ2-7; 10 bases are a match to TRBD2. Germline trimming cut 6 bases from V and 3 bases from J; bases unmatched to any gene: 8. The CDR3 covers 15 residues. The germline V gene encodes CDR1 LNHDA and CDR2 SQIVND (reference sequence).

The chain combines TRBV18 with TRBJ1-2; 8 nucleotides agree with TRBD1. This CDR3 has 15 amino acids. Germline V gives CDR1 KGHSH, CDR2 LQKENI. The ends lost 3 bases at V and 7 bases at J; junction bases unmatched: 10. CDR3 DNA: TGTGCCAGCTCACCCCGGGAACAGGGGGGCACTGGCTACACCTTC. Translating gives CASSPREQGGTGYTF. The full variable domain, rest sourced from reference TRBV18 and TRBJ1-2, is NAGVMQNPRHLVRRRGQEARLRCSPMKGHSHVYWYRQLPEEGLKFMVYLQKENIIDESGMPKERFSAEFPKEGPSILRIQQVVRGDSAAYFCASSPREQGGTGYTFGSGTRLTVV.

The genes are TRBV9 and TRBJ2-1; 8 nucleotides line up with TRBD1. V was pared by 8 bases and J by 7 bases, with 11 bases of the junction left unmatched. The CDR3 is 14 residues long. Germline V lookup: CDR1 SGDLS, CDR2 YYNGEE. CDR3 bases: TGTGCCAGTTCACCCACAGGGGGTTTTAATGAGCAGTTCTTC. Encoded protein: CASSPTGGFNEQFF.

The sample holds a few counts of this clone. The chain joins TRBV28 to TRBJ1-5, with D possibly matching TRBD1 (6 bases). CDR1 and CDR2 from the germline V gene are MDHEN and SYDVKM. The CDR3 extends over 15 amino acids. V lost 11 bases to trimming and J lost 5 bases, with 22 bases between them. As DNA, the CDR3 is TGTGCCTCCTCCCGGGGACAAACGGCTCATCAGCCCCAGCATTTT. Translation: CASSRGQTAHQPQHF.

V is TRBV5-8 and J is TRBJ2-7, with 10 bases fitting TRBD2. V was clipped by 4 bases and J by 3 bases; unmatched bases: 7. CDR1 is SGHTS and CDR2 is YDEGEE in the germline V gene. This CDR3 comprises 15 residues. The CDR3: CASSEGLASLYEQYF. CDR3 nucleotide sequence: TGTGCCAGCAGCGAGGGACTAGCGAGCCTCTACGAGCAGTACTTC.

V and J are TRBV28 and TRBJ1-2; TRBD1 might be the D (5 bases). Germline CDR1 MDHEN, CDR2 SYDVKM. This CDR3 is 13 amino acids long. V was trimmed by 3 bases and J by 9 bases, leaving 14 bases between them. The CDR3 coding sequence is TGTGCCAGCAGTTTTCTAAAGGGGAATCGCTACACCTTC. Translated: CASSFLKGNRYTF.